The 18 T cell receptor beta chains below come from one sample, sequenced in a study of identical twins. MiXCR, applied by TCRdb to the 5' RACE reads, yields one record per CDR3 protein. The repertoire holds approximately 1.8 million distinct CDR3 sequences, with under 35% as singletons. The sequenced material came from cord blood. These receptors were collected from a newborn girl in good health.

The gene calls are TRBV5-1 and TRBJ1-6; TRBD1 matches 7 bases. The length of the CDR3 is 16 residues. V shed 0 bases and J 9 bases; nucleotides not matched to a gene: 9. Germline values: CDR1 SGHRS, CDR2 YFSETQ. CDR3 sequence: CASSLEFGQGVSPLHF. The CDR3 coding sequence is TGCGCCAGCAGCTTGGAGTTCGGGCAGGGGGTTTCACCCCTCCACTTT.

There are a few counts of this clonotype. The chain couples TRBV15 to TRBJ1-2; the D is unclear. CDR1 is LNHNV, CDR2 YYDKDF, per germline (reference sequence). The CDR3 extends over 13 amino acids. The ends were cut back, 3 bases at V and 0 bases at J, with 5 bases in the middle. The CDR3 loop is CATSRSTNYGYTF. CDR3 DNA sequence: TGTGCCACCAGCAGGTCGACTAACTATGGCTACACCTTC.

The chain is built from TRBV21-1 and TRBJ1-1. TRBV21-1 is a documented pseudogene. The CDR3 loop spans 15 amino acids. The chain's CDR3 is CAGSQRRTLNTEAFF. DNA of the CDR3: TGTGCCGGCAGCCAAAGGCGGACTTTGAACACTGAAGCTTTCTTT.

This clonotype was observed a handful of times. This chain links TRBV7-9 with TRBJ2-1; a weak D match, TRBD2 (5 bases). Germline CDR1 reads SEHNR; CDR2 reads FQNEAQ (reference sequence). The CDR3 consists of 14 residues. The V gene lost 4 bases and the J gene lost 4 bases, with 11 bases spanning the gap. CDR3: CASSSAGGYNEQFF. The CDR3 DNA reads TGTGCCAGCAGCTCTGCCGGCGGGTACAATGAGCAGTTCTTC.

About this clonotype itself: A much more abundant neighbour one base away suggests this may be a read error. The genes are TRBV7-9 and TRBJ2-3; maybe TRBD2 (5 bases). The CDR3 is 16 residues long. From germline, CDR1 is SEHNR and CDR2 FQNEAQ (reference sequence). Deletions cut 1 base from V and 3 bases from J, with 14 bases between. The CDR3 DNA follows: TGTGCCAGCAGCTTAGGACGAAGGGAGTCGACAGATACGCAGTATTTT. It translates to CASSLGRRESTDTQYF.

The genes are TRBV20-1 and TRBJ2-7; 8 bases match TRBD1. Germline assignment: CDR1 DFQATT and CDR2 SNEGSKA (reference sequence). With V trimmed by 6 bases and J by 2 bases, 3 bases remained unmatched. This CDR3 has 12 residues. CDR3 bases: TGCAGTGCGGACAGGGCTACCTACGAGCAGTACTTC. Translating it yields CSADRATYEQYF.

In the case of this clonotype: A much larger clone differs by one base, so this may be a read error. The chain combines TRBV4-2 with TRBJ2-7, with a weak D call TRBD1 (6 bases). The CDR3 is 15 amino acids. Per the germline V gene, CDR1 is LGHNA and CDR2 is YNFKEQ. The CDR3 DNA reads as TGTGCCAGCAGCCAAATGACAGGTGGGTCCTACGAGCAGTGCTTC. Its protein is CASSQMTGGSYEQCF.

This clonotype has only a few counts. The chain recombines TRBV29-1 with TRBJ2-3, with TRBD2 as a possible D gene (6 bases). The CDR3 spans 13 residues. V lost 6 bases to trimming and J lost 4 bases, with 14 bases between them. Germline V gene data show CDR1 as SQVTM and CDR2 as ANQGSEA. In DNA form, the CDR3 reads TGCAGCGTCCCCGGAGGGGAGGCAGATACGCAGTATTTT. Amino acid sequence: CSVPGGEADTQYF.

In its sample, this clonotype was seen many times. V and J are TRBV4-2 and TRBJ2-4; D is ambiguous. The germline V and J ends were trimmed by 1 base and 0 bases, with 13 bases remaining between them. Germline values: CDR1 LGHNA, CDR2 YNFKEQ. The CDR3 has 17 residues. CDR3 sequence: CASSQVPAYIAKNIQYF. The CDR3 DNA follows: TGTGCCAGCAGCCAAGTCCCAGCCTATATAGCCAAAAACATTCAGTACTTC.

This clonotype turned up a few times. The V call is TRBV29-1, the J call TRBJ1-5; 7 bases are a match to TRBD1. The germline V gene has CDR1 SQVTM and CDR2 ANQGSEA. The CDR3 loop spans 17 amino acids. The trim removed 6 bases at V and 0 bases at J, leaving 14 bases unmatched. CDR3 coding DNA: TGCAGCGTGTCCACCTCGGACAGGTCATATAGCAATCAGCCCCAGCATTTT. This codes for CSVSTSDRSYSNQPQHF.

This clonotype was seen many times. The chain recombines TRBV28 with TRBJ2-5; D is perhaps TRBD2 (5 bases). The V end lost 2 bases, the J end lost 5 bases, and 12 bases lay between the germline ends. CDR1 is MDHEN, CDR2 SYDVKM, per germline. The CDR3 totals 14 residues. CDR3 amino acids: CASSLPGSRETQYF. In DNA form, the CDR3 reads TGTGCCAGCAGTTTACCGGGATCTAGGGAGACCCAGTACTTC.

CDR3 region: CASSPPPHAEQYF. CDR3 sequence (DNA): TGTGCCAGCAGCCCTCCCCCCCATGCGGAGCAGTACTTC. The chain links TRBV28 to TRBJ2-7; D gene ambiguous. V lost 6 bases and J lost 7, with 16 bases in between. This CDR3 region has 13 residues. Germline values: CDR1 MDHEN, CDR2 SYDVKM.

There are many counts of this clonotype. This chain joins TRBV6-6 and TRBJ2-3; a weak D match, TRBD2 (5 bases). Germline V gives CDR1 MNHNY, CDR2 SVGAGI (reference sequence). V was cut by 6 bases and J by 0 bases, with 13 bases left in between. The CDR3 contains 15 residues. CDR3 sequence reads: CASSLANPSTDTQYF. The DNA of the CDR3 is TGTGCCAGCAGCTTAGCGAACCCTAGCACAGATACGCAGTATTTT.

This clonotype was counted at least ten times. CDR3 in DNA: TGTGCCAGCGGAGGACTAGCGGGAGCAGTTGGAGATACGCAGTATTTT. It encodes CASGGLAGAVGDTQYF. V usage is TRBV12-3 or TRBV12-4 and J usage is TRBJ2-3, with 13 nucleotides matching TRBD2. This CDR3 contains 16 residues. The trim removed 8 bases at V and 5 bases at J, leaving 10 bases unmatched.

V gene TRBV2 combines with J gene TRBJ1-2; perhaps TRBD1 as D (6 bases). From germline, CDR1 is SNHLY and CDR2 FYNNEI. This CDR3 region has 13 residues. The V end was cut by 3 bases, the J end by 13 bases, with 18 bases between. CDR3: CASSDITAGDVTF. As DNA, the CDR3 is TGTGCCAGCAGTGATATAACAGCAGGGGATGTCACCTTC. The full variable domain, with the rest looked up from reference TRBV2 and TRBJ1-2, is EPEVTQTPSHQVTQMGQEVILRCVPISNHLYFYWYRQILGQKVEFLVSFYNNEISEKSEIFDDQFSVERPDGSNFTLKIRSTKLEDSAMYFCASSDITAGDVTFGSGTRLTVV.

This CDR3 is CAWGRTQGEKLFF. The DNA for the CDR3 is TGTGCCTGGGGGAGGACCCAAGGAGAAAAACTGTTTTTT. This chain uses TRBV30 with TRBJ1-4, with unresolved D. The germline CDR1 and CDR2 sequences are GTSNPN and SVGIG (reference sequence). CDR3 length equals 13 residues. V was shortened by 5 bases and J by 8 bases, with 15 bases between the two germline ends.

This clonotype occurred a few times. CDR3 amino acids: CSARDRVLRETQYF. CDR3 in DNA: TGCAGCGCCCGGGACAGGGTTTTACGAGAGACCCAGTACTTC. V gene TRBV29-1 combines with J gene TRBJ2-5; 9 bases match TRBD1. This CDR3 spans 14 amino acids. The V gene's germline CDR1 is SQVTM and CDR2 ANQGSEA. The ends lost 7 bases at V and 4 bases at J; junction bases unmatched: 10.

In this sample, this clonotype turned up a few times. The chain is built from TRBV20-1 and TRBJ1-6, with D possibly matching TRBD1 (6 bases). CDR3 size: 11 residues. Per the germline V gene, CDR1 is DFQATT and CDR2 is SNEGSKA (reference sequence). V was trimmed by 3 bases and J by 10 bases, leaving 7 bases between them. CDR3 loop: CSASQGSPLHF. CDR3 in DNA: TGCAGTGCTAGTCAGGGGTCACCCCTCCACTTT.